The 8 T cell receptor beta chains listed next were all sequenced from one sample in a study of blood T cell repertoires in COVID-19. The assay was immunoSEQ multiplex PCR, and TCRdb's table has in-frame clones only and misses some. The data show over 200,000 clones, 70% to 90% seen once. Material for sequencing was peripheral blood. The source of these receptors is an elderly man with acute or convalescent COVID-19.

This clone has a handful of counts. V usage is TRBV4-3 and J usage is TRBJ1-2; perhaps TRBD1 as D (6 bases). Looked up from germline, CDR1 is LGHNA and CDR2 is YSLEER. V lost 1 base and J lost 8, with 14 bases in between. CDR3 length: 14 residues. The CDR3 is CASSQGSQGNGYTF. CDR3 DNA: TGCGCCAGCAGCCAAGGTTCACAGGGAAACGGCTACACCTTC.

This clone was seen only a few times. This chain uses TRBV2 with TRBJ1-5; tentative D call: TRBD1 (6 bases). V was clipped by 7 bases and J by 3 bases, with 13 bases between them. Looked up from germline, CDR1 is SNHLY and CDR2 is FYNNEI. The CDR3 runs 14 residues. CDR3 sequence reads: CASTRTGNNQPQHF. Here the CDR3 DNA reads TGTGCCAGCACCCGAACAGGGAACAATCAGCCCCAGCATTTT.

The chain couples TRBV28 to TRBJ2-1; 9 positions match TRBD1. V trimming: 2 bases; J trimming: 7 bases; junction bases outside the gene matches: 6. Germline assignment: CDR1 MDHEN and CDR2 SYDVKM. The CDR3 length is 15 residues. This chain's CDR3 is CASSLINRGLNEQFF. The CDR3 coding sequence is TGTGCCAGCAGTTTAATCAACAGGGGGCTTAATGAGCAGTTCTTC. Full variable domain (outside the CDR3, taken from reference TRBV28 and TRBJ2-1): DVKVTQSSRYLVKRTGEKVFLECVQDMDHENMFWYRQDPGLGLRLIYFSYDVKMKEKGDIPEGYSVSREKKERFSLILESASTNQTSMYLCASSLINRGLNEQFFGPGTRLTVL.

V gene TRBV6-5 combines with J gene TRBJ2-2, with 8 bases lining up with TRBD1. The CDR3 covers 14 residues. Germline V lookup: CDR1 MNHEY, CDR2 SVGAGI. The V and J ends lost 4 bases and 6 bases, in that order; junction bases with no gene match: 4. The CDR3 DNA reads as TGTGCCAGCAGTTTATACAGGGGGGCCGGGGAGCTGTTTTTT. Its protein is CASSLYRGAGELFF.

This clone turned up a few times. The rearrangement uses TRBV7-2 and TRBJ2-7, with TRBD2 matching 13 bases. The CDR3 runs to 16 residues. V lost 1 base to trimming and J lost 7 bases; unmatched junction nucleotides: 7. CDR1 and CDR2 (germline): SGHTA, FQGNSA. DNA for the CDR3: TGTGCCAGCAGCTTAGGGACTAGCGGGAGAGATAAGGAGCAGTACTTC. Encoded protein: CASSLGTSGRDKEQYF.

J is TRBJ2-1 and V is TRBV10-3; TRBD2 matches at 14 bases. CDR3 size: 18 residues. Germline V lookup: CDR1 ENHRY, CDR2 SYGVKD. Germline trimming cut 4 bases from V and 0 bases from J; bases unmatched to any gene: 5. DNA for the CDR3: TGTGCCATCAGTGGGGGACTAGCGGGAGCATCCTCCTACAATGAGCAGTTCTTC. Translated, it gives CAISGGLAGASSYNEQFF.

This clone was seen only once. The J gene is TRBJ2-6, the V gene TRBV7-3; possible D gene TRBD2, 6 bases. Germline lookup yields CDR1 SGHTA and CDR2 FQGTGA. V lost 1 base, J lost 4 bases, and 17 bases lay in between. The CDR3 covers 18 residues. The CDR3 loop is CASSLKPRGAPGANVLTF. For the CDR3, the DNA is TGTGCCAGCAGCTTAAAGCCCCGCGGGGCTCCAGGGGCCAACGTCCTGACTTTC.

Of note for this clone: The sample holds other DNA sequences that translate to the same CDR3. The chain joins TRBV3-1 (or the pseudogene TRBV3-2) to TRBJ1-1; a possible D gene is TRBD1 (5 bases). Germline values: CDR1 LGHDT, CDR2 YNNKEL (reference sequence). CDR3 length equals 14 residues. With 0 bases removed from V and 2 bases from J, the gap between germline ends came to 7 bases. CDR3 DNA: TGTGCCAGCAGCCAAGAGACAGCCAACACTGAAGCTTTCTTT. Residues: CASSQETANTEAFF.